One and the same sample provided the 19 T cell receptor beta chains below, sequenced in a study of T cell responses to AZD1222 COVID-19 vaccine. The table came from immunoSEQ multiplex PCR; TCRdb's copy has only in-frame clones and leaves some out. The table has 70,000 or so clones, around four fifths seen once. Here the sequenced sample was peripheral blood, taken on day 0 of AZD1222 vaccination. All receptors come from an adult in good health.

The CDR3 is CAISPGQGAAGELFF. The CDR3, as DNA: TGTGCCATCAGCCCGGGACAGGGGGCCGCCGGGGAGCTGTTTTTT. The J gene is TRBJ2-2, the V gene TRBV10-3, with 12 bases identical to TRBD1. The CDR3 sequence is 15 residues long. The V gene end was trimmed by 6 bases and the J gene end by 6 bases; junction bases not matched to a gene: 5. CDR1 ENHRY and CDR2 SYGVKD come from the germline V gene.

The V and J genes are TRBV4-2 and TRBJ1-5; D might be TRBD1 (5 bases). The CDR3 is 13 residues long. Trimming removed 1 base at V and 6 bases at J, with 7 bases between. The germline V gene encodes CDR1 LGHNA and CDR2 YNFKEQ. The CDR3 DNA is TGTGCCAGCAGCCAAGGGGGGAGTCAGCCCCAGCATTTT. Translating gives CASSQGGSQPQHF.

The V gene is TRBV6-5, the J gene TRBJ2-7, with TRBD1 matching 8 bases. Trimming took 8 bases from V and 4 from J; bases not matched to a gene: 10. The CDR3 covers 14 residues. Germline assignment: CDR1 MNHEY and CDR2 SVGAGI. The CDR3 loop is CASQLWTGTYEQYF. The DNA of the CDR3 is TGTGCCAGCCAACTCTGGACAGGGACGTACGAGCAGTACTTC.

In this sample, this clone turned up once. V gene TRBV7-8 combines with J gene TRBJ1-3; D remains unclear. Germline CDR1 reads SGHVS; CDR2 reads FQNEAQ. The CDR3 runs to 15 residues. Between the trimmed V and J ends, which lost 5 bases and 0 bases, there was a span of 11 bases. The CDR3 bases are TGTGCCAGCAGCCGCGACGGTACCTCTGGAAACACCATATATTTT. It encodes CASSRDGTSGNTIYF. Using reference TRBV7-8 and TRBJ1-3 for the parts outside the CDR3, the full variable domain is GAGVSQSPRYKVAKRGQDVALRCDPISGHVSLFWYQQALGQGPEFLTYFQNEAQLDKSGLPSDRFFAERPEGSVSTLKIQRTQQEDSAVYLCASSRDGTSGNTIYFGEGSWLTVV.

The genes are TRBV9 and TRBJ2-5; D gene uncertain. The CDR3 consists of 13 residues. CDR1 and CDR2 from the germline V gene are SGDLS and YYNGEE. Trimming took off 3 bases at V and 5 bases at J, with 11 bases between the two ends. The CDR3 DNA reads TGTGCCAGCAGCGAGACAAGGGATGAGACCCAGTACTTC. As protein: CASSETRDETQYF.

The genes are TRBV12-2 and TRBJ2-3. TRBV12-2 is marked as a pseudogene. This CDR3 contains 19 residues. Here the CDR3 DNA reads TGTGCAAGTCGCTTAGCGCTTTGTTTTCAGCCCCTTAAGGGAGATACGCAGTATTTT. This gives the protein CASRLALCFQPLKGDTQYF.

J is TRBJ1-5 and V is TRBV6-2 or TRBV6-3, with unresolved D. Germline CDR1 MNHEY, CDR2 SVGEGT. V shed 6 bases and J shed 0 bases, with 12 bases lying between them. This CDR3 region has 15 residues. The DNA for the CDR3 is TGTGCCAGCAGCTCCGGAGACGCTAGCAATCAGCCCCAGCATTTT. Translation gives CASSSGDASNQPQHF.

The V gene is TRBV18, the J gene TRBJ1-2; the D gene is possibly TRBD1 (6 bases). Trimming shortened V by 4 bases and J by 2 bases, and 8 bases separated the two germline ends. The CDR3 consists of 13 residues. Germline loops: CDR1 KGHSH, CDR2 LQKENI. The DNA of the CDR3 is TGTGCCAGCTCACGTGACAGGAACTATGGCTACACCTTC. This codes for CASSRDRNYGYTF.

J is TRBJ2-1 and V is TRBV3-1 (or the pseudogene TRBV3-2); the D gene could be TRBD1 or TRBD2 (7 bases each). Trimming shortened V by 2 bases and J by 2 bases, and 19 bases separated the two germline ends. The germline CDR1 and CDR2 sequences are LGHDT and YNNKEL (reference sequence). The CDR3 contains 18 residues. CDR3 DNA sequence: TGTGCCAGCAGCCAATTGGTAAGGGGGCGGGGGCCCTACAATGAGCAGTTCTTC. Protein product: CASSQLVRGRGPYNEQFF.

This clone was seen a single time. The genes are TRBV3-1 (or the pseudogene TRBV3-2) and TRBJ2-7; TRBD1 agrees at 8 bases. The length of the CDR3 is 14 residues. V lost 6 bases, J lost 6 bases, and 10 bases stayed unmatched. The germline V gene encodes CDR1 LGHDT and CDR2 YNNKEL (reference sequence). CDR3 sequence reads: CASSHGQGEVEQYF. In DNA, the CDR3 is TGTGCCAGCAGTCATGGACAGGGAGAGGTCGAGCAGTACTTC.

This clone was seen once. This sequence joins TRBV6-5 and TRBJ2-3; D perhaps matches TRBD2 (7 bases). V lost 5 bases and J 6 bases, leaving 18 bases between the germline ends. This CDR3 is built from 15 residues. Per germline, CDR1 MNHEY and CDR2 SVGAGI. Here the CDR3 reads CASSLLAWQGDTQYF. DNA for the CDR3: TGTGCCAGCAGTCTACTAGCGTGGCAGGGGGATACGCAGTATTTT.

This clone was seen only a few times. The chain uses TRBV6-2 or TRBV6-3 and TRBJ2-1; TRBD2 agrees at 10 bases. Trimming took 3 bases from V and 9 from J; bases not matched to a gene: 11. The CDR3 sequence is 16 residues long. Germline CDR1 and CDR2: MNHEY and SVGEGT. In DNA, the CDR3 is TGTGCCAGCAGTTATCCAGCGGGGGGGCTTAATACTGAGCAGTTCTTC. It codes for CASSYPAGGLNTEQFF.

The chain combines TRBV7-8 with TRBJ2-2; D assignment may be TRBD1 or TRBD2 (6 bases each). The ends were cut back, 5 bases at V and 3 bases at J, with 19 bases in the middle. This CDR3 contains 17 residues. Germline V CDR1 and CDR2: SGHVS, FQNEAQ. CDR3 loop: CASSQSRGRVHTGELFF. CDR3 bases: TGTGCCAGCAGCCAGAGTCGGGGGCGCGTCCACACCGGGGAGCTGTTTTTT.

The chain combines TRBV5-1 with TRBJ2-1; 9 bases are shared with TRBD2. Germline assignment: CDR1 SGHRS and CDR2 YFSETQ. The CDR3 loop spans 15 amino acids. After removal of 4 bases from V and 4 bases from J, the junction contained 6 bases not matched to a gene. CDR3: CASSRSGGAYNEQFF. In DNA, the CDR3 is TGCGCCAGCAGCCGTAGCGGGGGCGCTTACAATGAGCAGTTCTTC. The full variable domain, completed using reference TRBV5-1 and TRBJ2-1, is KAGVTQTPRYLIKTRGQQVTLSCSPISGHRSVSWYQQTPGQGLQFLFEYFSETQRNKGNFPGRFSGRQFSNSRSEMNVSTLELGDSALYLCASSRSGGAYNEQFFGPGTRLTVL.

This clone was picked up a small number of times. The chain couples TRBV2 to TRBJ2-5, with D possibly TRBD1 on 5 matching bases. Trimming removed 4 bases from V and 3 bases from J, with 15 bases in between. This CDR3 contains 15 residues. The germline V gene encodes CDR1 SNHLY and CDR2 FYNNEI. Here the CDR3 reads CASSGILGAEETQYF. In DNA, the CDR3 is TGTGCCAGCAGTGGCATTCTAGGGGCCGAAGAGACCCAGTACTTC.

The V and J genes are TRBV6-4 and TRBJ2-1; TRBD2 is a possible D gene (7 bases). Trimming removed 6 bases from V and 4 bases from J, with 16 bases in between. The CDR3 has 15 amino acids. CDR1 MRHNA and CDR2 SNTAGT come from the germline V gene. The CDR3 DNA is TGTGCCAGCAGCCTTGGGGGGGCGGCATACAATGAGCAGTTCTTC. This translates into CASSLGGAAYNEQFF.

This chain uses TRBV30 with TRBJ1-5, with TRBD1 identical over 12 bases. This CDR3 spans 20 amino acids. The germline gives CDR1 GTSNPN, CDR2 SVGIG (reference sequence). With 0 bases clipped from V and 2 bases from J, the junction kept 14 bases outside the gene matches. CDR3 loop: CAWSVLSGTGGVMGNQPQHF. Written as DNA, the CDR3 is TGTGCCTGGAGTGTACTATCAGGGACAGGGGGCGTTATGGGCAATCAGCCCCAGCATTTT. The whole variable domain, filled in from reference TRBV30 and TRBJ1-5, reads SQTIHQWPATLVQPVGSPLSLECTVEGTSNPNLYWYRQAAGRGLQLLFYSVGIGQISSEVPQNLSASRPQDRQFILSSKKLLLSDSGFYLCAWSVLSGTGGVMGNQPQHFGDGTRLSIL.

This chain links TRBV10-3 with TRBJ1-2; unclear D gene. Germline loops: CDR1 ENHRY, CDR2 SYGVKD. Between the trimmed V and J ends, which lost 6 bases and 2 bases, there was a span of 16 bases. CDR3 length equals 15 residues. Here the CDR3 DNA reads TGTGCCATCAGATCCGTCTTCCAGGAGAACTATGGCTACACCTTC. Protein product: CAIRSVFQENYGYTF.

The rearrangement uses TRBV28 and TRBJ2-1; 10 nucleotides agree with TRBD2. Germline CDR1 and CDR2: MDHEN and SYDVKM. This CDR3 has 15 amino acids. V was clipped by 3 bases and J by 6 bases; unmatched bases: 5. CDR3 sequence: CASSLWTSGSNEQFF. Written as DNA, the CDR3 is TGTGCCAGCAGTTTGTGGACTAGCGGTTCCAATGAGCAGTTCTTC. Supplemented by reference TRBV28 and TRBJ2-1, the full variable domain reads DVKVTQSSRYLVKRTGEKVFLECVQDMDHENMFWYRQDPGLGLRLIYFSYDVKMKEKGDIPEGYSVSREKKERFSLILESASTNQTSMYLCASSLWTSGSNEQFFGPGTRLTVL.